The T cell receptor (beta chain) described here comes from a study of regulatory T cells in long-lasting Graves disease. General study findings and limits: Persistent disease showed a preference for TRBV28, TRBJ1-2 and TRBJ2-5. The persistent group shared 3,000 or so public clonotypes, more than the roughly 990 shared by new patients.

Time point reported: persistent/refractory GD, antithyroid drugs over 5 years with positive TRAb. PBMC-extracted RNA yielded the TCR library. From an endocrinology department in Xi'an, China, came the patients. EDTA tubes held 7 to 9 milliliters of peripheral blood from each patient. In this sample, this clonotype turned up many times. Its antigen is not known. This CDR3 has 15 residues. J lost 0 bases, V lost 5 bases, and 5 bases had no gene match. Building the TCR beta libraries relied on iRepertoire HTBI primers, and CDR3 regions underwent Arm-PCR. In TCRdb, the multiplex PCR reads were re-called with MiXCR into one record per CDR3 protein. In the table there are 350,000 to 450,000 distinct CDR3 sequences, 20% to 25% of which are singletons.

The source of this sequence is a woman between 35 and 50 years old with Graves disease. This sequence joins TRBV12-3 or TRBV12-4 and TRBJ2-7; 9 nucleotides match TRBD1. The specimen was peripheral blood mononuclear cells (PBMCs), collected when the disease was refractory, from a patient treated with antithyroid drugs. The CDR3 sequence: CASSIDRGVSYEQYF. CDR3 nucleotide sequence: TGTGCCAGCAGTATTGACAGGGGGGTCTCCTACGAGCAGTACTTC.